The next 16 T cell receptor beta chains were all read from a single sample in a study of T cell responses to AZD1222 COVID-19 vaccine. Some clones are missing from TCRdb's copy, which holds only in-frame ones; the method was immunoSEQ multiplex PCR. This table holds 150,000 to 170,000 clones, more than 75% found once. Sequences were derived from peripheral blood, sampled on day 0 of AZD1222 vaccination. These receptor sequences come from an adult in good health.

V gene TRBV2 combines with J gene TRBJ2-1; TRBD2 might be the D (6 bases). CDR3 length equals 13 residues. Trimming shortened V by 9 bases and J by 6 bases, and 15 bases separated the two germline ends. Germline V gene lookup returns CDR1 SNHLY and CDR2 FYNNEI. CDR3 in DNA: TGTGCCAGTCCACGGGGGATTAGCAATGAGCAGTTCTTC. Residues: CASPRGISNEQFF.

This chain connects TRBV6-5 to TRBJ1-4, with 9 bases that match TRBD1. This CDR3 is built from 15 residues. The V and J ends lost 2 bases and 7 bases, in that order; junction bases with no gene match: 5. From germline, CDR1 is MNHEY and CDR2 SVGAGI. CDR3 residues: CASSYLDRGIEKLFF. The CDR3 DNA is TGTGCCAGCAGTTACCTGGACAGGGGAATTGAAAAACTGTTTTTT.

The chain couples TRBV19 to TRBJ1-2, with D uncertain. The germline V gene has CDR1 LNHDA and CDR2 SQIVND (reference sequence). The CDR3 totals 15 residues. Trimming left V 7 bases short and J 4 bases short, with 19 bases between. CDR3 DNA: TGTGCCAGTATGGTCGGACCCGCGAGGACCTATGGCTACACCTTC. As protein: CASMVGPARTYGYTF.

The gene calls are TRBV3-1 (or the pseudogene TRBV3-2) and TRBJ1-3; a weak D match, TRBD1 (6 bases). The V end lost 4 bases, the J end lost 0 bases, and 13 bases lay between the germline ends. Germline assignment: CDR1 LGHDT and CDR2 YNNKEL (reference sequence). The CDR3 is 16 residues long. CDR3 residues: CASSLRGGLSGNTIYF. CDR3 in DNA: TGTGCCAGCAGCCTAAGGGGGGGACTCTCTGGAAACACCATATATTTT.

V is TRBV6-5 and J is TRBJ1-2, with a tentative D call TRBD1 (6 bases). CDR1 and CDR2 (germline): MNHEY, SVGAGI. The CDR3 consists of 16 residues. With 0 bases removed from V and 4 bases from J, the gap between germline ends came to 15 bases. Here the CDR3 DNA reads TGTGCCAGCAGTTACTCGGGGCAGGGGAAAGCCTATGGCTACACCTTC. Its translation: CASSYSGQGKAYGYTF.

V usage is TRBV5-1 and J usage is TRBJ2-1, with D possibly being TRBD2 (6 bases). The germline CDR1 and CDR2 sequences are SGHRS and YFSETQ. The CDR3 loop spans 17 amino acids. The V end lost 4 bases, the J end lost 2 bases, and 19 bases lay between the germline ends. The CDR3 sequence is CASSPRQQRVAYNEQFF. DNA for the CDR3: TGCGCCAGCAGCCCTCGACAACAGCGGGTCGCCTACAATGAGCAGTTCTTC.

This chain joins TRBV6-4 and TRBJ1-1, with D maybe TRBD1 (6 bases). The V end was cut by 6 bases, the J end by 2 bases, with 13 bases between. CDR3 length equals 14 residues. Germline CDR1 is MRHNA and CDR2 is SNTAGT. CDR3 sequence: CASRMTGENTEAFF. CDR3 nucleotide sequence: TGTGCCAGCAGGATGACAGGCGAAAACACTGAAGCTTTCTTT.

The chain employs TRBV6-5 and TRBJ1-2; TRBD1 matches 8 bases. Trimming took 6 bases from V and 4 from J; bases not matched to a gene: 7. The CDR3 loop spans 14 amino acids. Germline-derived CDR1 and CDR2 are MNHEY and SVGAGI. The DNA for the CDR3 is TGTGCCAGCAGGAACACAGGGGGAGTCTATGGCTACACCTTC. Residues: CASRNTGGVYGYTF.

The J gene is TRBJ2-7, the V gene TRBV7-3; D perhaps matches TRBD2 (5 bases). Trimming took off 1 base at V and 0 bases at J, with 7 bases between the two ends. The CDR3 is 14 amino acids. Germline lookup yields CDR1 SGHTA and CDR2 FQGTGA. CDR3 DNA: TGTGCCAGCAGCTTAATGGGGAGCTCCTACGAGCAGTACTTC. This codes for CASSLMGSSYEQYF.

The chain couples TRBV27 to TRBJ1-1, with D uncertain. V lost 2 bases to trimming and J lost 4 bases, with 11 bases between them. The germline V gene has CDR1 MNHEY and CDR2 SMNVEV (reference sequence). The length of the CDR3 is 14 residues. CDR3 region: CASSLNGRFTEAFF. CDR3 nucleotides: TGTGCCAGCAGTTTAAACGGACGGTTCACTGAAGCTTTCTTT.

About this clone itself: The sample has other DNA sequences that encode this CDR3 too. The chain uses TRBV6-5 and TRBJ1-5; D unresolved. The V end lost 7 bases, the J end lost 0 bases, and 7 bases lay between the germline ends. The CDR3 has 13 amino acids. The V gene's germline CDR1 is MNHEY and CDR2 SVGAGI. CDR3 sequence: CASIWGSNQPQHF. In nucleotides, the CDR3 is TGTGCCAGCATTTGGGGTAGCAATCAGCCCCAGCATTTT.

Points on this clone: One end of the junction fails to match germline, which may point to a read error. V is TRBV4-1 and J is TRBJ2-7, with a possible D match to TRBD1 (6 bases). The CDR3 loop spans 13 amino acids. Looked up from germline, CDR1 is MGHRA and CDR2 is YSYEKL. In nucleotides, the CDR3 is TGCGCCAGCAGCTTTTACGCCTATGGGGACACCCACTTC. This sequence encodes CASSFYAYGDTHF.

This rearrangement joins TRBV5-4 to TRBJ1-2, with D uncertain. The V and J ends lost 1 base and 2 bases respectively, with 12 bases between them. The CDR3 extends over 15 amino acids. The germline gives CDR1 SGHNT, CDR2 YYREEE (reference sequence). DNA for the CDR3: TGTGCCAGCAGCTTGATTACAGTGGCCAACTATGGCTACACCTTC. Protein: CASSLITVANYGYTF.

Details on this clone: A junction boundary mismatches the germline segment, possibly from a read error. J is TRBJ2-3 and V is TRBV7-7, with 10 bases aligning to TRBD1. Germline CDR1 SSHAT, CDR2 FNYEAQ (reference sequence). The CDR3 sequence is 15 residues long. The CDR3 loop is CASSPGQGLTDTQYF. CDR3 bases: TGTGCTAGCAGTCCGGGACAGGGGCTCACAGATACGCAGTATTTT.

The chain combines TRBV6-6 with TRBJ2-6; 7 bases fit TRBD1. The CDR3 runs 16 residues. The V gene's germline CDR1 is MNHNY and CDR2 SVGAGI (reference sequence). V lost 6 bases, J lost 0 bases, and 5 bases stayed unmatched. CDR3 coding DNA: TGTGCCAGCAGCATTACAGGGGTCTCTGGGGCCAACGTCCTGACTTTC. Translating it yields CASSITGVSGANVLTF.

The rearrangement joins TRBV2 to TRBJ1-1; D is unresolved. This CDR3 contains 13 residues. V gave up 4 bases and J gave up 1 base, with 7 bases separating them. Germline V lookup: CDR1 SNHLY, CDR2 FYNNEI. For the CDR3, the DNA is TGTGCCAGCAGTGTAGAAGAGAACACTGAAGCTTTCTTT. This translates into CASSVEENTEAFF.